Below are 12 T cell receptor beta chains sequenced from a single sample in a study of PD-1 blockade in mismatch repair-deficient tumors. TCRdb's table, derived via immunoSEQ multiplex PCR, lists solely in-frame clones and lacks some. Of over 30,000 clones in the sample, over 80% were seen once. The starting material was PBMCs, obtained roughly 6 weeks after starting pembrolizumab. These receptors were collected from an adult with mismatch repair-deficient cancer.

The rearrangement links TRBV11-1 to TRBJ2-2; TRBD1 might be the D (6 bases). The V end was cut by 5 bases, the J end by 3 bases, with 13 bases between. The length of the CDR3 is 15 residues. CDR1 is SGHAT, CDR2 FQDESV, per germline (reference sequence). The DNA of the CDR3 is TGTGCCAGCAGCCTCGGTCAGGGGCACACCGGGGAGCTGTTTTTT. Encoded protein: CASSLGQGHTGELFF.

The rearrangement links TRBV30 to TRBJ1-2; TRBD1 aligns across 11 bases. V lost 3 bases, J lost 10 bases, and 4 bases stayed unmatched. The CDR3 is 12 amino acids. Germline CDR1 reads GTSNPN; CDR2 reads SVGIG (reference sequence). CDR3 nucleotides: TGTGCCTGGAGACCGGGACAGGGGGACTACACCTTC. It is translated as CAWRPGQGDYTF.

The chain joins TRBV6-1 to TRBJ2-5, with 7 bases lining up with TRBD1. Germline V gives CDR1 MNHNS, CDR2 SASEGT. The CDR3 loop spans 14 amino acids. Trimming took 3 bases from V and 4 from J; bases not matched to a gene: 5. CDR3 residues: CASSDHRGRETQYF. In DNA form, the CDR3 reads TGTGCCAGCAGTGATCACAGGGGACGAGAGACCCAGTACTTC.

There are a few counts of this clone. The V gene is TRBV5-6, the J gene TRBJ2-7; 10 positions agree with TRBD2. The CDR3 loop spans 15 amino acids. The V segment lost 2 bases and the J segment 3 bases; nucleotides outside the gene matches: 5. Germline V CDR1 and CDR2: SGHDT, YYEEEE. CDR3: CASSLGLAGVYEQYF. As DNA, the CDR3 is TGTGCCAGCAGCTTAGGTCTAGCGGGAGTCTACGAGCAGTACTTC.

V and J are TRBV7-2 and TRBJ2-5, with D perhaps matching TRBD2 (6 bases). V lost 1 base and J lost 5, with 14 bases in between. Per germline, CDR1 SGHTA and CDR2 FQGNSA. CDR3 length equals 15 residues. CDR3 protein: CASSLVTLEGETQYF. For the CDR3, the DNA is TGTGCCAGCAGCTTAGTGACGCTGGAGGGTGAGACCCAGTACTTC.

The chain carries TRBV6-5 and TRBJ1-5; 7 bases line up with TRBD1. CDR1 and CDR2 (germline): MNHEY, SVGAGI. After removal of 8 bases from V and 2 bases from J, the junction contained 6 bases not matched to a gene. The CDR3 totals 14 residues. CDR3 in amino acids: CASRQGQGNQPQHF. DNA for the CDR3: TGTGCCAGCCGACAGGGCCAGGGCAATCAGCCCCAGCATTTT.

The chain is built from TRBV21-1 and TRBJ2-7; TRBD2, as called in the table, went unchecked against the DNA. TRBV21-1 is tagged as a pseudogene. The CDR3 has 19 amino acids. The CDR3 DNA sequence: TGTGCCAGCAGCAAAGCGCTGTGTAGGACTAGCGGGGTCCCCTACGAGCAGTACTTC. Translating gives CASSKALCRTSGVPYEQYF.

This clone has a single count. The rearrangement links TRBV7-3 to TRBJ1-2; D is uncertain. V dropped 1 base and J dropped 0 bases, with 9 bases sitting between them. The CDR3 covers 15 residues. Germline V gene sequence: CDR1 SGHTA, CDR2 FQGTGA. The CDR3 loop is CASSLSPTSNYGYTF. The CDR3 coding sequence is TGTGCCAGCAGCTTAAGTCCCACATCTAACTATGGCTACACCTTC.

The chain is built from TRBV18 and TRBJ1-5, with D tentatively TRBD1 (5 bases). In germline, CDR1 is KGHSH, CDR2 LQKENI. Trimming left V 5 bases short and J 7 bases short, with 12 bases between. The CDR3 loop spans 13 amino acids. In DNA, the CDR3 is TGTGCCAGCTCAGGTGGGAGGGACCAGCCCCAGCATTTT. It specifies CASSGGRDQPQHF.

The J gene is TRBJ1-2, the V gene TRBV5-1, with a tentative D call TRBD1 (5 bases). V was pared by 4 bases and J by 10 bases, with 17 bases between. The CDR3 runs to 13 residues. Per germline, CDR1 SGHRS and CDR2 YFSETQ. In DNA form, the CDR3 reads TGCGCCAGCAGCCCCCAGGGCCCTCTGACCTACACCTTC. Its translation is CASSPQGPLTYTF. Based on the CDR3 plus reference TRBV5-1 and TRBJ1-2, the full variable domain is KAGVTQTPRYLIKTRGQQVTLSCSPISGHRSVSWYQQTPGQGLQFLFEYFSETQRNKGNFPGRFSGRQFSNSRSEMNVSTLELGDSALYLCASSPQGPLTYTFGSGTRLTVV.

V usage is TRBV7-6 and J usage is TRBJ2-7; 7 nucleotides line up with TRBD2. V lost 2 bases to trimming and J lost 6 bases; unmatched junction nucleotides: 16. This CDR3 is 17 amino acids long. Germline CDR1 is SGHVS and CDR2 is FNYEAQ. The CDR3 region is CASSLRSGGPSRGEQYF. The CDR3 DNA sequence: TGTGCCAGCAGCTTAAGGTCGGGAGGCCCGTCTAGGGGCGAGCAGTACTTC.

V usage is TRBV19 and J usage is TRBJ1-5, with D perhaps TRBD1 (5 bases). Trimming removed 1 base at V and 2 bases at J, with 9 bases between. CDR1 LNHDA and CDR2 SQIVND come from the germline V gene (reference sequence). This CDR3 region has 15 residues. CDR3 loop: CASSIVGGGNQPQHF. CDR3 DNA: TGTGCCAGTAGTATAGTAGGAGGGGGCAATCAGCCCCAGCATTTT.